A selection of T cell receptor beta chains follows, all from one sample in a study of control samples from healthy donors and cancer patients. The repertoire was sequenced with immunoSEQ multiplex PCR; TCRdb's copy has only in-frame clones and lacks some. This table holds some 130,000 clones, about nine tenths found once. The sample consisted of blood. All receptors come from a man aged 18-30 years in good health. Both conserved end residues are part of each CDR3.

V	J	CDR3
TRBV4-1	TRBJ1-6	CASSQGDNSPLHF
TRBV7-3	TRBJ1-2	CASSLEGHGVDYGYTF
TRBV5-5	TRBJ2-1	CASGIGNEQFF
TRBV12-3/TRBV12-4	TRBJ1-3	CASSYRDTIYF
TRBV7-9	TRBJ2-5	CASSSGTRNRETQYF
TRBV4-1	TRBJ2-3	CASSPLWGADTQYF
TRBV3-1/TRBV3-2	TRBJ2-5	CASSQADWVYQETQYF
TRBV15	TRBJ1-5	CAPISGMSNQPQHF
TRBV7-9	TRBJ1-5	CASSLGTGRGQPQHF
TRBV4-1	TRBJ2-3	CASSLGLTDTQYF
TRBV10-3	TRBJ2-5	CAIRVQGSQETQYF
TRBV5-6	TRBJ2-7	CASSFTDREQYF
TRBV9	TRBJ2-1	CASSGSGGAYNEQFF
TRBV4-1	TRBJ2-3	CASSQIQGRSDTQYF
TRBV25-1	TRBJ2-3	CASSDSQGHGTDTQYF
TRBV30	TRBJ1-1	CAWGSTGGPEAFF
TRBV27	TRBJ1-1	CASSSARDRGNTEAFF
TRBV9	TRBJ2-7	CASSVAARGDYEQYF
TRBV12-3/TRBV12-4	TRBJ1-5	CASRLDSNQPQHF
TRBV27	TRBJ1-2	CASPSTTTGNYGYTF
TRBV27	TRBJ2-7	CASRASSYEQYF
TRBV6-6	TRBJ2-5	CASGPSEETQYF
TRBV18	TRBJ2-7	CASSPPARLPTYGEQYF
TRBV7-3	TRBJ1-2	CASSSGQGEKDGYTF
TRBV9	TRBJ1-1	CASSVGGATEAFF
TRBV6-5	TRBJ2-1	CASSYSGPSNEQFF